This T cell receptor (beta chain) was sequenced for a study of monozygotic twins with cystic fibrosis. Study-level results: Median Simpson clonality of approximately 0.01 suggested naive T cells predominated.

This table comes from immunoSEQ multiplex PCR, and its TCRdb copy is limited to in-frame clones, with some not included. The data hold some 9,600 clones, with around 90% observed a single time. Regarding this clone: Its antigen is not identified.

Sequenced: blood. The receptor was isolated from a boy aged 2 to 10 with cystic fibrosis.

The CDR3 nucleotides read TGTGCCAGCAGCTCCCAAGGCAGGGGGGGCATCTACGAGCAGTACTTC. Protein: CASSSQGRGGIYEQYF. V is TRBV9 and J is TRBJ2-7, with D possibly called TRBD1 or TRBD2 (7 bases each). V lost 4 bases and J lost 3, with 20 bases in between. Germline V gene lookup returns CDR1 SGDLS and CDR2 YYNGEE. The CDR3 runs to 16 residues. The full variable domain, rest sourced from reference TRBV9 and TRBJ2-7, is DSGVTQTPKHLITATGQRVTLRCSPRSGDLSVYWYQQSLDQGLQFLIQYYNGEERAKGNILERFSAQQFPDLHSELNLSSLELGDSALYFCASSSQGRGGIYEQYFGPGTRLTVT.